This T cell receptor beta chain was documented in a study of OX40 agonist ivuxolimab in advanced cancers. About the research overall: Three individuals attained partial responses, comprising one hepatocellular carcinoma case and two cutaneous melanoma cases.

Data came from immunoSEQ multiplex PCR; TCRdb stores just in-frame clones and leaves some out. The data contain 43,000 or so clones, roughly 86% of them singletons. V was clipped by 6 bases and J by 6 bases; unmatched bases: 14. The CDR3 is 15 amino acids. CDR1 and CDR2 (germline): SQVTM, ANQGSEA. Sample: CD4+ or CD8+ T cells sorted from blood, taken in a trial of the OX40 agonist ivuxolimab. The chain employs TRBV29-1 and TRBJ2-3; 8 bases are shared with TRBD1. The TCR comes from an adult with an advanced solid tumor such as melanoma, head and neck, liver or kidney cancer. The CDR3 loop is CSVATQGAGADTQYF. As DNA, the CDR3 is TGCAGCGTCGCTACGCAGGGGGCTGGAGCGGATACGCAGTATTTT.